The entry below describes one T cell receptor beta chain. Antigen specificity is unknown. These data belong to a study of PD-1 blockade in classical Hodgkin lymphoma. Points from the study as a whole: Still unresolved is the cause of the repertoire differences, which may be disease activity or prior therapy. Healthy donors were reported to have higher baseline TCR diversity than newly diagnosed patients.

Profiling relied on immunoSEQ multiplex PCR, and the TCRdb table lists in-frame clones only, not all of them. Altogether around 27,000 clones are present, approximately 88% being singletons, with the ten largest covering about 0.33%. The germline V gene has CDR1 SGDLS and CDR2 YYNGEE. Trimming removed 3 bases at V and 6 bases at J, with 13 bases between. The CDR3 has 13 residues. Time point defined: newly diagnosed, previously untreated cHL patient sample. The authors purified CD4+ T cells from thawed PBMCs by magnetic negative selection. Sequences were obtained from CD4+ T cells from blood. The V and J genes are TRBV9 and TRBJ2-7; D might be TRBD1 or TRBD2, each matching 5 bases. The source of this sequence is a human donor with classical Hodgkin lymphoma. CDR3 protein: CASSGGTQGEQYF. Here the CDR3 DNA reads TGTGCCAGCAGCGGAGGGACCCAAGGCGAGCAGTACTTC.